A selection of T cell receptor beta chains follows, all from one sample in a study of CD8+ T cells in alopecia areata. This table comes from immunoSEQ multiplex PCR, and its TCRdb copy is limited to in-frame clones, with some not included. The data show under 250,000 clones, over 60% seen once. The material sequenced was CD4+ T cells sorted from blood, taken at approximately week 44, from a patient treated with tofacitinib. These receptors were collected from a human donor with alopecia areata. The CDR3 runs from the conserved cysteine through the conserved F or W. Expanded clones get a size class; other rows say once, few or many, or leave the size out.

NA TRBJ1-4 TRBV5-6 CASSLGPQGIEKLFF
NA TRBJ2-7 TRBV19 CASSISGAPYEQYF
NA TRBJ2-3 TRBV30 CAWSGLGTDTQYF
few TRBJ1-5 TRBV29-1 CSVAQNSNQPQHF
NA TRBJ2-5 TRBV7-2 CASSLIGGEETQYF
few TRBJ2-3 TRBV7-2 CASSPLGFVADTQYF
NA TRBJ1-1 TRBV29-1 CSVVKGYTEAFF
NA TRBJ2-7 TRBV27 CASSFYARDRGASYEQYF
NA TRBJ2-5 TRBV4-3 CASSQTGGGETQYF
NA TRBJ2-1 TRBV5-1 CASSQGETGINEQFF
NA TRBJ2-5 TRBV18 CASSNDRGYQETQYF
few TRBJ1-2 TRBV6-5 CASSYSYRLGYTF
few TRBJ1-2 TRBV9 CASSDRSTGGYYYGYTF
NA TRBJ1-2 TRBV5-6 CASSPAAASNYGYTF
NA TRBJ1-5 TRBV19 CASSSRQGSTNQPQHF
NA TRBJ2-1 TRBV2 CASSGGQVAYNEQFF
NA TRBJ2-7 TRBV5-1 CASRLAEYYEQYF
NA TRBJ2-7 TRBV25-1 CASRGDRGTAVSDEQYF
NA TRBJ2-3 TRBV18 CASSPPIHSGSTDTQYF
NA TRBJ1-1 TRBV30 CAWSLIGANTEAFF
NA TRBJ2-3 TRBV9 CASSAAGHTDTQYF
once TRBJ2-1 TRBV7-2 CASSLLQGIYNEQFF
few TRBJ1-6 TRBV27 CASRGTGVNSPLHF
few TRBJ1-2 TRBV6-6 CASSYGVQGRDGYTF